Given below is one T cell receptor (beta chain) in context. Its cognate antigen is unknown. Sorting yielded triplicates of around 300,000 cells for each CD8+ T cell subset. This sample was taken from a study of CXCR3-negative and CXCR3-positive naive CD8 T cells. General observations from the study: Much lower diversity was found in memory CD8+ cells, while both naive subsets had comparably high diversity. TCR strength was inferred from TRB CDR3 properties, while surface CD5 was comparable between naive subsets.

This CDR3 contains 16 residues. The germline gives CDR1 SEHNR, CDR2 FQNEAQ (reference sequence). Through 5' RACE with UMI labels, the TRB cDNA libraries were prepared. From the 5' RACE reads, TCRdb lists one entry per CDR3 protein and no DNA. The sample has about 130,000 distinct CDR3 sequences. Sequencing was carried out using naive CXCR3- CD8+ T cells from blood. The subset was: CD45RO-CCR7+CD27+CD95- naive CD8+ T cells lacking CXCR3 (TNR3-). The clonotype originates from a human donor in good health. Some clones in this sample may be carry-over from other donors' samples. The V call is TRBV7-9, the J call TRBJ2-5; without DNA, the TCRdb call of TRBD2 cannot be checked. CDR3 loop: CASSPRTSGIQFRQYF.